These T cell receptor beta chains were read from a single sample in a study of blood T cells in healthy people across ages. TCRdb used MiXCR to reprocess the 5' RACE reads, holding one entry per CDR3 protein. The sample has hundreds of thousands of distinct CDR3 sequences; 40% to 45% are singletons. Sequencing was done on a sample of blood. These receptors came from a woman aged 55-75 years in good health. CDR3s include the opening cysteine and the closing phenylalanine or tryptophan. Fields, in order: D gene, clone size, J gene, V gene, CDR3 protein, CDR3 DNA. The D gene is left open where the match is weak. Some rows have no size entry. The others give once, few or many, or a class for an expanded clone.

- few TRBJ2-2 TRBV7-2 CASSIGDRGFGELFF TGTGCCAGCAGCATAGGAGACCGGGGGTTCGGGGAGCTGTTTTTT
TRBD1 - TRBJ2-3 TRBV2 CASSWGQSSDTQYF TGTGCCAGCAGTTGGGGACAGTCATCCGACACGCAGTATTTT
TRBD2 - TRBJ2-1 TRBV24-1 CATSDGGGGEQFF TGTGCCACCAGTGATGGGGGGGGTGGTGAGCAGTTCTTC
- - TRBJ2-7 TRBV7-9 CASSPEGLVEQYF TGTGCCAGCAGTCCGGAGGGGCTAGTCGAGCAGTACTTC
- - TRBJ2-1 TRBV25-1 CASSDRDGVGYNEQFF TGTGCCAGCAGTGACCGGGACGGGGTGGGGTACAATGAGCAGTTCTTC
- - TRBJ1-5 TRBV18 CASSSGGESNQPQHF TGTGCCAGCTCATCGGGAGGGGAGAGCAATCAGCCCCAGCATTTT
TRBD1 - TRBJ1-1 TRBV5-1 CASSLVGDRVNTEAFF TGCGCCAGCAGCTTGGTAGGGGACAGGGTGAACACTGAAGCTTTCTTT
- - TRBJ2-7 TRBV10-3 CAIGKDSGYEQYF TGTGCCATCGGGAAGGACTCCGGCTACGAGCAGTACTTC
- - TRBJ2-7 TRBV4-1 CASSQMTGGTYEQYF TGCGCCAGCAGCCAGATGACAGGAGGTACCTACGAGCAGTACTTC
- many TRBJ2-1 TRBV7-3 CASSLTWGLQSEQFF TGTGCCAGCAGCTTAACTTGGGGGCTGCAATCTGAGCAGTTCTTC
- once TRBJ1-5 TRBV7-2 CASSHWRDNQPQHF TGTGCCAGCAGCCACTGGAGGGACAATCAGCCCCAGCATTTT
- many TRBJ2-1 TRBV14 CASSHGNEQFF TGTGCCAGCAGCCATGGCAATGAGCAGTTCTTC
- - TRBJ2-3 TRBV9 CASSDRGQRTDTQYF TGTGCCAGCAGCGACCGGGGGCAACGCACAGATACGCAGTATTTT
TRBD1 - TRBJ2-2 TRBV12-3/TRBV12-4 CAYAGGPSGELFF TGTGCCTATGCAGGGGGACCCTCCGGGGAGCTGTTTTTT
- - TRBJ2-5 TRBV20-1 CSARIGIRGNEQYF TGCAGTGCTAGAATCGGGATAAGGGGAAATGAGCAGTACTTC
- few TRBJ2-7 TRBV20-1 CSATPYGYEQYF TGCAGTGCGACTCCGTACGGCTACGAGCAGTACTTC
TRBD2 few TRBJ2-7 TRBV5-1 CASSLGTSSNEQYF TGCGCCAGCAGCTTGGGGACTAGCTCCAACGAGCAGTACTTC
TRBD1 few TRBJ2-3 TRBV4-3 CASSEQGARTDTQYF TGCGCCAGCAGCGAACAGGGGGCAAGGACAGATACGCAGTATTTT
- - TRBJ2-3 TRBV6-2/TRBV6-3 CASKGLQPADTQYF TGTGCCAGCAAGGGACTCCAGCCTGCAGATACGCAGTATTTT
- few TRBJ2-7 TRBV20-1 CSARGVGADPYEQYF TGCAGTGCTAGAGGGGTGGGAGCGGACCCCTACGAGCAGTACTTC
TRBD2 few TRBJ2-4 TRBV20-1 CSASTSGRQQNIQYF TGCAGTGCTAGCACTAGCGGGAGGCAGCAAAACATTCAGTACTTC
- few TRBJ1-2 TRBV7-2 CASSRNVGRADGYTF TGTGCCAGCAGCCGCAATGTAGGCAGGGCGGATGGCTACACCTTC
- many TRBJ2-3 TRBV5-1 CASSLAFTDTQYF TGCGCCAGCAGCTTGGCCTTCACAGATACGCAGTATTTT
- - TRBJ2-7 TRBV20-1 CSAKRAKSYEQYF TGCAGTGCCAAACGGGCGAAATCCTACGAGCAGTACTTC
- - TRBJ2-5 TRBV20-1 CSASGTRVVWSQYF TGCAGTGCTAGTGGGACACGGGTTGTGTGGAGCCAGTACTTC
TRBD1 - TRBJ2-7 TRBV6-5 CASKILPGQSSYEQYF TGTGCCAGCAAGATTTTACCGGGACAGAGCTCCTACGAGCAGTACTTC
- - TRBJ1-1 TRBV3-1 CASRRQGANTEAFF TGTGCCAGCAGAAGGCAGGGTGCGAACACTGAAGCTTTCTTT
TRBD1 - TRBJ1-2 TRBV5-1 CASSHGTDYGYTF TGCGCCAGCAGCCACGGGACAGACTATGGCTACACCTTC
- - TRBJ2-3 TRBV19 CASSITTDTQYF TGTGCCAGTAGTATTACCACAGATACGCAGTATTTT
- - TRBJ2-7 TRBV7-9 CASSLGGTPSYEQYF TGTGCCAGCAGCTTAGGTGGGACTCCCTCCTACGAGCAGTACTTC
TRBD2 few TRBJ2-7 TRBV3-1 CASSQRAGDSEQYF TGTGCCAGCAGCCAAAGGGCGGGAGATTCCGAGCAGTACTTC
TRBD1 few TRBJ2-3 TRBV5-1 CASSSQGAGADTQYF TGCGCCAGCAGCTCGCAGGGGGCAGGGGCAGATACGCAGTATTTT
TRBD1 - TRBJ2-7 TRBV3-1 CASSPGTGYNEQYF TGTGCCAGCAGCCCCGGGACAGGGTACAATGAGCAGTACTTC
- few TRBJ2-7 TRBV18 CASSPTRGHNYEQYF TGTGCCAGCTCACCAACTCGGGGACACAACTACGAGCAGTACTTC
- - TRBJ2-7 TRBV6-5 CASSYSAAGTSYEQYF TGTGCCAGCAGTTACTCCGCCGCGGGGACTTCCTACGAGCAGTACTTC
- few TRBJ1-4 TRBV7-3 CASSFGDGEKLFF TGTGCCAGCAGCTTCGGGGACGGGGAAAAACTGTTTTTT
- - TRBJ1-6 TRBV7-2 CASSLEIQGTSSPLHF TGTGCCAGCAGTTTAGAGATTCAGGGAACCAGTTCACCCCTCCACTTT
- many TRBJ2-7 TRBV10-3 CAIQAGDDYEQYF TGTGCCATTCAGGCAGGGGACGATTACGAGCAGTACTTC
- - TRBJ2-3 TRBV6-1 CASSRSGSSVLTDTQYF TGTGCCAGCAGCCGCAGCGGCAGTTCTGTGTTAACAGATACGCAGTATTTT
TRBD1 once TRBJ1-6 TRBV12-3/TRBV12-4 CASSFRTGANSPLHF TGTGCCAGCAGTTTTAGGACAGGGGCCAATTCACCCCTCCACTTT
TRBD2 - TRBJ2-1 TRBV5-1 CASSLELRGSSYNEQFF TGCGCCAGCAGCTTGGAGTTGCGGGGGAGCTCCTACAATGAGCAGTTCTTC
- - TRBJ1-5 TRBV7-9 CASSSTHSNQPQHF TGTGCCAGCAGCTCCACTCATAGCAATCAGCCCCAGCATTTT
- few TRBJ2-3 TRBV21-1 CASSSHDPSDTSTDTQYF TGTGCCAGCAGCAGCCATGATCCTAGCGACACTAGCACAGATACGCAGTATTTT
- - TRBJ2-4 TRBV6-1 CASSETFSTKNIQYF TGTGCCAGCAGTGAAACCTTTTCAACCAAAAACATTCAGTACTTC
TRBD1 - TRBJ2-7 TRBV9 CASSGRQGGDEQYF TGTGCCAGCAGCGGGCGACAGGGTGGCGACGAGCAGTACTTC
- - TRBJ1-2 TRBV30 CAWSVGGGYGYTF TGTGCCTGGAGTGTCGGGGGGGGCTATGGCTACACCTTC
- many TRBJ2-5 TRBV12-3/TRBV12-4 CASRIGFQETQYF TGTGCCAGCAGGATAGGCTTCCAAGAGACCCAGTACTTC
TRBD2 few TRBJ2-1 TRBV3-1 CASSLLTSGEQFF TGTGCCAGCAGTCTGTTGACTAGCGGAGAGCAGTTCTTC
- - TRBJ1-2 TRBV4-2 CASSRGGDITYTF TGTGCCAGCAGCCGGGGTGGAGACATCACCTACACCTTC
- few TRBJ2-7 TRBV28 CASRQTMDEQYF TGTGCCAGCAGGCAGACCATGGACGAGCAGTACTTC